This is a list of T cell receptor beta chains from one sample in a study of cytomegalovirus exposure and HLA in healthy donors. Generated by immunoSEQ multiplex PCR, the TCRdb table keeps only in-frame clones and is missing some. The data hold about 52,000 clones, with about three quarters observed a single time. Sequencing used PBMCs. The origin of the receptors is a young man in good health and CMV-seronegative. Both conserved end residues are trimmed from each CDR3. Fields, in order: V gene, J gene, D gene, CDR3 protein. A D gene is named only where the DNA matches it firmly.

v_gene: TRBV10-3; j_gene: TRBJ2-3; d_gene: NA; CDR3aa: AISEAGLGTNTDTQY
v_gene: TRBV29-1; j_gene: TRBJ2-7; d_gene: NA; CDR3aa: SVGQGTYEQY
v_gene: TRBV10-1; j_gene: TRBJ2-2; d_gene: TRBD2; CDR3aa: ASSEDGRVAGELF
v_gene: TRBV5-4; j_gene: TRBJ2-7; d_gene: NA; CDR3aa: ASSLAGNYEQY
v_gene: TRBV13; j_gene: TRBJ2-7; d_gene: TRBD1; CDR3aa: ASSQGTGDILAYEQY
v_gene: TRBV19; j_gene: TRBJ1-5; d_gene: TRBD1; CDR3aa: ASSIGTGGGQPQH
v_gene: TRBV28; j_gene: TRBJ1-1; d_gene: TRBD1; CDR3aa: ASGQGALNTEAF
v_gene: TRBV10-3; j_gene: TRBJ1-1; d_gene: TRBD1; CDR3aa: AISKNRGTEAF
v_gene: TRBV29-1; j_gene: TRBJ2-1; d_gene: TRBD2; CDR3aa: SVDPLTSSGYNEQF
v_gene: TRBV6-5; j_gene: TRBJ1-2; d_gene: NA; CDR3aa: ASSNRQAGNYGYT
v_gene: TRBV7-6; j_gene: TRBJ2-7; d_gene: NA; CDR3aa: ASSLEFEGTEQY
v_gene: TRBV5-1; j_gene: TRBJ2-2; d_gene: NA; CDR3aa: ASSFTGSTGELF
v_gene: TRBV7-2; j_gene: TRBJ2-7; d_gene: NA; CDR3aa: ASSSQGIEQY
v_gene: TRBV10-3; j_gene: TRBJ1-1; d_gene: NA; CDR3aa: AISDGARENTEAF
v_gene: TRBV30; j_gene: TRBJ2-7; d_gene: NA; CDR3aa: AWTLGGTYEQY
v_gene: TRBV13; j_gene: TRBJ2-5; d_gene: TRBD1; CDR3aa: ASTTRGGQTQY
v_gene: TRBV27; j_gene: TRBJ1-4; d_gene: TRBD1; CDR3aa: ASSQTGGNEKLF
v_gene: TRBV7-7; j_gene: TRBJ1-1; d_gene: TRBD1; CDR3aa: ASSFASGTGMNTEAF
v_gene: TRBV9; j_gene: TRBJ2-2; d_gene: NA; CDR3aa: ASSTGTFNTGELF
v_gene: TRBV7-6; j_gene: TRBJ2-7; d_gene: NA; CDR3aa: ASSLAQGSHEQY
v_gene: TRBV30; j_gene: TRBJ1-5; d_gene: NA; CDR3aa: AWSVFRGNNQPQH
v_gene: TRBV7-9; j_gene: TRBJ2-5; d_gene: TRBD2; CDR3aa: ASNAGLAKQETQY
v_gene: TRBV6-1; j_gene: TRBJ2-2; d_gene: NA; CDR3aa: ASSGTGRDTGELF
v_gene: TRBV7-9; j_gene: TRBJ1-2; d_gene: TRBD1; CDR3aa: ASSVPGQGGYGYT
v_gene: TRBV7-2; j_gene: TRBJ2-7; d_gene: TRBD1; CDR3aa: ASSRRGGQASYEQY
v_gene: TRBV28; j_gene: TRBJ1-6; d_gene: TRBD1; CDR3aa: ASSFIDRANSPLH
v_gene: TRBV9; j_gene: TRBJ2-3; d_gene: NA; CDR3aa: ASSVEQASTDTQY
v_gene: TRBV5-4; j_gene: TRBJ1-5; d_gene: NA; CDR3aa: ASSRFGNHQPQH
v_gene: TRBV10-3; j_gene: TRBJ1-1; d_gene: TRBD1; CDR3aa: AIRDSYTEAF
v_gene: TRBV4-1; j_gene: TRBJ1-4; d_gene: NA; CDR3aa: ASSPPDAGVGEKLF
v_gene: TRBV15; j_gene: TRBJ2-1; d_gene: NA; CDR3aa: ATSRGDIYYNEQF